These 25 T cell receptor beta chains came from one sample sequenced in a study of T cells after yellow fever vaccination. TCRdb itself ran the 5' RACE reads through MiXCR, one entry per CDR3 protein. The sample lists fewer than 650,000 distinct CDR3 sequences, around a fifth occurring once. Sequenced material: PBMCs, taken roughly 20 days after the first yellow fever vaccination. All receptors derive from a man between 18 and 35 years old who received the YFV17D yellow fever vaccine.

The chain uses TRBV6-5 and TRBJ2-1; the match to TRBD1 covers 8 bases. This CDR3 comprises 16 residues. Per germline, CDR1 MNHEY and CDR2 SVGAGI. J lost 3 bases, V lost 4 bases, and 8 bases had no gene match. Written as DNA, the CDR3 is TGTGCCAGCAGTTTTTGGCGACAGGGGCGCTACAATGAGCAGTTCTTC. Protein: CASSFWRQGRYNEQFF.

V gene TRBV30 combines with J gene TRBJ1-6, with D unclear. V was cut by 0 bases and J by 3 bases, with 6 bases left in between. Germline CDR1 reads GTSNPN; CDR2 reads SVGIG (reference sequence). This CDR3 has 14 amino acids. CDR3 sequence (DNA): TGTGCCTGGAGTGTGGCAGACTATAATTCACCCCTCCACTTT. It yields the protein CAWSVADYNSPLHF.

V is TRBV25-1 and J is TRBJ2-5; 9 positions match TRBD1. V trimming: 5 bases; J trimming: 4 bases; junction bases outside the gene matches: 8. Germline CDR1 is MGHDK and CDR2 is SYGVNS. The CDR3 contains 15 residues. CDR3 nucleotides: TGTGCCAGCAGTAACCAACAGGGGGCAGGAGAGACCCAGTACTTC. Protein product: CASSNQQGAGETQYF.

The CDR3 spells CASSLLGATNEKLFF. The DNA for the CDR3 is TGTGCCAGCAGCCTCCTGGGTGCAACTAATGAAAAACTGTTTTTT. The rearrangement joins TRBV7-3 to TRBJ1-4; D not resolved. This CDR3 has 15 residues. V gave up 5 bases and J gave up 0 bases, with 10 bases separating them. Germline values: CDR1 SGHTA, CDR2 FQGTGA.

The chain employs TRBV29-1 and TRBJ1-4; the match to TRBD1 covers 8 bases. The CDR3 sequence is 14 residues long. With V trimmed by 5 bases and J by 7 bases, 9 bases remained unmatched. Germline-derived CDR1 and CDR2 are SQVTM and ANQGSEA. The CDR3: CSVSQGARGEKLFF. CDR3 nucleotide sequence: TGCAGCGTTTCTCAGGGGGCGCGGGGTGAAAAACTGTTTTTT.

In its sample, this clonotype was seen a few times. The V call is TRBV7-9, the J call TRBJ1-1; D is unresolved. Germline CDR1 SEHNR, CDR2 FQNEAQ (reference sequence). This CDR3 has 16 residues. The ends were cut back, 2 bases at V and 1 base at J, with 14 bases in the middle. CDR3 nucleotide sequence: TGTGCCAGCAGCTTATCACCCGCGAACTGGAACACTGAAGCTTTCTTT. Translation gives CASSLSPANWNTEAFF.

This rearrangement joins TRBV25-1 to TRBJ1-2; weak D call: TRBD1 (5 bases). Trimming removed 2 bases at V and 6 bases at J, with 16 bases between. The length of the CDR3 is 15 residues. CDR1 and CDR2 from the germline V gene are MGHDK and SYGVNS. CDR3 sequence (DNA): TGTGCCAGCAGTGAACAAACCGGGGGGTGGGATGGCTACACCTTC. It is translated as CASSEQTGGWDGYTF.

The V and J genes are TRBV13 and TRBJ2-2, with D unclear. V was clipped by 5 bases and J by 6 bases, with 10 bases between them. This CDR3 has 13 residues. Germline-derived CDR1 and CDR2 are PRHDT and FYEKMQ (reference sequence). In nucleotides, the CDR3 is TGTGCCAGCAGCGCGTGGACCGCCGGGGAGCTGTTTTTT. Translated: CASSAWTAGELFF.

The gene calls are TRBV5-4 and TRBJ1-1; no clear D gene. This CDR3 has 15 residues. Germline V gene data show CDR1 as SGHNT and CDR2 as YYREEE (reference sequence). V lost 1 base and J lost 2, with 12 bases in between. CDR3 residues: CASSLFRVCNTEAFF. Here the CDR3 DNA reads TGTGCCAGCAGCTTGTTCCGGGTGTGCAACACTGAAGCTTTCTTT. The whole variable domain, remainder taken from reference TRBV5-4 and TRBJ1-1, is ETGVTQSPTHLIKTRGQQVTLRCSSQSGHNTVSWYQQALGQGPQFIFQYYREEENGRGNFPPRFSGLQFPNYSSELNVNALELDDSALYLCASSLFRVCNTEAFFGQGTRLTVV.

This sequence joins TRBV20-1 and TRBJ2-5, with 7 nucleotides matching TRBD2. Trimming at V came to 5 bases and at J to 2 bases, leaving 5 bases not matched to a gene. This CDR3 has 13 amino acids. Germline CDR1 DFQATT, CDR2 SNEGSKA (reference sequence). In DNA form, the CDR3 reads TGCAGTGCTCCGGGGGGTGCACAAGAGACCCAGTACTTC. This gives the protein CSAPGGAQETQYF.

The gene calls are TRBV6-1 and TRBJ2-2, with 7 bases fitting TRBD1. The junction had 9 bases not matched to a gene; V was cut back by 7 bases and J by 4 bases. CDR1 MNHNS and CDR2 SASEGT come from the germline V gene. The CDR3 extends over 15 amino acids. The CDR3 DNA reads TGTGCCAGCACCGAAGGGGGCAGGGGCACCGGGGAGCTGTTTTTT. It encodes CASTEGGRGTGELFF.

The rearrangement links TRBV7-2 to TRBJ2-7, with 14 bases matching TRBD2. The CDR3 contains 17 residues. Germline trimming cut 4 bases from V and 0 bases from J; bases unmatched to any gene: 5. Per germline, CDR1 SGHTA and CDR2 FQGNSA. CDR3 loop: CASSYSGTSGGSYEQYV. The CDR3 DNA is TGTGCCAGCAGCTATAGCGGGACTAGCGGGGGCTCCTACGAGCAGTACGTC.

V and J are TRBV7-2 and TRBJ2-3, with 12 bases matching TRBD2. This CDR3 spans 16 amino acids. Trimming took 3 bases from V and 5 from J; bases not matched to a gene: 6. Germline V lookup: CDR1 SGHTA, CDR2 FQGNSA. The DNA for the CDR3 is TGTGCCAGCAGCTTGGCAGGACTAGCGGGGATAGATACGCAGTATTTT. Translation gives CASSLAGLAGIDTQYF. Based on the CDR3 plus reference TRBV7-2 and TRBJ2-3, the full variable domain is GAGVSQSPSNKVTEKGKDVELRCDPISGHTALYWYRQSLGQGLEFLIYFQGNSAPDKSGLPSDRFSAERTGGSVSTLTIQRTQQEDSAVYLCASSLAGLAGIDTQYFGPGTRLTVL.

This clonotype was counted a few times. The chain uses TRBV5-1 and TRBJ1-3; TRBD1 might be the D (6 bases). The germline V and J ends were trimmed by 6 bases and 2 bases, with 12 bases remaining between them. CDR3 size: 14 residues. The germline CDR1 and CDR2 sequences are SGHRS and YFSETQ. The CDR3 nucleotides are TGCGCCAGCACCCGGGGGGCGGCTGGAAACACCATATATTTT. It is translated as CASTRGAAGNTIYF. The whole variable domain, filled in from reference TRBV5-1 and TRBJ1-3, reads KAGVTQTPRYLIKTRGQQVTLSCSPISGHRSVSWYQQTPGQGLQFLFEYFSETQRNKGNFPGRFSGRQFSNSRSEMNVSTLELGDSALYLCASTRGAAGNTIYFGEGSWLTVV.

This clonotype was observed a few times. This chain joins TRBV6-1 and TRBJ1-1; possible D gene TRBD1, 6 bases. The CDR3 is 13 residues long. In germline, CDR1 is MNHNS, CDR2 SASEGT. V dropped 6 bases and J dropped 6 bases, with 14 bases sitting between them. CDR3 DNA sequence: TGTGCCAGCAGCAAGGGGGGGGAGGCTGAAGCTTTCTTT. Encoded protein: CASSKGGEAEAFF.

V and J are TRBV9 and TRBJ2-2; D gene uncertain. The germline CDR1 and CDR2 sequences are SGDLS and YYNGEE. V lost 1 base and J lost 0, with 7 bases in between. This CDR3 is 15 amino acids long. The CDR3 here is CASSVKTSNTGELFF. The CDR3 DNA sequence: TGTGCCAGCAGCGTAAAAACTTCGAACACCGGGGAGCTGTTTTTT.

This clonotype has a handful of counts. The V and J genes are TRBV12-3 or TRBV12-4 and TRBJ2-1; 9 bases align to TRBD1. The CDR3 length is 19 residues. V dropped 5 bases and J dropped 2; count of bases not matched to a gene: 16. CDR3 in amino acids: CASSRPGQGFREAYNEQFF. DNA for the CDR3: TGTGCCAGCAGTCGGCCGGGACAGGGCTTCCGGGAGGCCTACAATGAGCAGTTCTTC.

This clonotype was seen a handful of times. The chain combines TRBV4-3 with TRBJ2-3; 12 nucleotides match TRBD2. The CDR3 spans 17 residues. V shed 5 bases and J 0 bases; nucleotides not matched to a gene: 6. The V gene's germline CDR1 is LGHNA and CDR2 YSLEER. The DNA for the CDR3 is TGCGCCAGCAGCGCGGATGGACTAGCGGGGAGCACAGATACGCAGTATTTT. Amino acids: CASSADGLAGSTDTQYF.

The sample holds many counts of this clonotype. This sequence joins TRBV5-1 and TRBJ2-7; 10 bases fit TRBD1. Germline V gene sequence: CDR1 SGHRS, CDR2 YFSETQ. The CDR3 is made up of 15 amino acids. J was trimmed by 3 bases and V by 4 bases; bases with no gene match: 7. DNA for the CDR3: TGCGCCAGCAGCGCCGGGACAGGGGACTTCTACGAGCAGTACTTC. Amino acid sequence: CASSAGTGDFYEQYF.

This clonotype was seen repeatedly, ten times or more. The rearrangement joins TRBV12-3 or TRBV12-4 to TRBJ1-2; TRBD1 might be the D (5 bases). Trimming shortened V by 3 bases and J by 8 bases, and 13 bases separated the two germline ends. The CDR3 is 13 residues long. Written as DNA, the CDR3 is TGTGCCAGCAGTTTGCAAGGGGCCCTGGGCTACACCTTC. This codes for CASSLQGALGYTF.

This clonotype turned up a few times. The chain couples TRBV5-1 to TRBJ2-5; D not certain. CDR1 and CDR2 (germline): SGHRS, YFSETQ. There are 14 residues in the CDR3. Trimming pared 4 bases from V and 0 bases from J, leaving 10 bases between. Written as DNA, the CDR3 is TGCGCCAGCAGCCTACACCAGTACCAAGAGACCCAGTACTTC. It is translated as CASSLHQYQETQYF.

The chain has TRBV7-2 and TRBJ2-7; 8 bases map to TRBD2. V trimming: 1 base; J trimming: 2 bases; junction bases outside the gene matches: 4. There are 15 residues in the CDR3. Per the germline V gene, CDR1 is SGHTA and CDR2 is FQGNSA. The CDR3 DNA is TGTGCCAGCAGCTTAGAAGCGGGGGCTACCTACGAGCAGTACTTC. Amino acids: CASSLEAGATYEQYF.

This chain links TRBV28 with TRBJ2-2; the match to TRBD1 covers 9 bases. The V gene end was trimmed by 3 bases and the J gene end by 5 bases; junction bases not matched to a gene: 7. Per the germline V gene, CDR1 is MDHEN and CDR2 is SYDVKM. The CDR3 extends over 16 amino acids. The CDR3 DNA is TGTGCCAGCAGTTTGGAAGGACAGGGGAAGACCGGGGAGCTGTTTTTT. Translated, it gives CASSLEGQGKTGELFF.

The chain has TRBV9 and TRBJ2-3; 12 bases are a match to TRBD2. Germline loops: CDR1 SGDLS, CDR2 YYNGEE. This CDR3 contains 15 residues. V was clipped by 4 bases and J by 5 bases; unmatched bases: 5. In DNA, the CDR3 is TGTGCCAGCAGCCTCTCTAGCGGGGGGGTAGATACGCAGTATTTT. Translated: CASSLSSGGVDTQYF.

The genes are TRBV12-3 or TRBV12-4 and TRBJ2-3, with TRBD2 matching 12 bases. The CDR3 runs to 16 residues. The junction had 9 bases not matched to a gene; V was cut back by 5 bases and J by 6 bases. CDR3 protein: CASSVRLAGVSDTQYF. The CDR3 DNA reads as TGTGCCAGCAGTGTACGACTAGCGGGGGTGTCGGATACGCAGTATTTT.